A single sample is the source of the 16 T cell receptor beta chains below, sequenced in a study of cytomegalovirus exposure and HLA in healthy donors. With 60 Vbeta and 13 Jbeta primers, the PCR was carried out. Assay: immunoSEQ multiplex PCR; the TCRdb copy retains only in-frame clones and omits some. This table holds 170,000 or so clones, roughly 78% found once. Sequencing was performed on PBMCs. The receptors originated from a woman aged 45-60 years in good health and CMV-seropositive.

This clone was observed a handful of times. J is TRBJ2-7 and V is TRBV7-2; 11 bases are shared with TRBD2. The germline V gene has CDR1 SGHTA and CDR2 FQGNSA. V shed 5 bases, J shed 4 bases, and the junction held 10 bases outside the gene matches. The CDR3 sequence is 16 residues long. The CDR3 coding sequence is TGTGCCAGCAGCGCGATAGCGGGGGGGCCGCAGTACGAGCAGTACTTC. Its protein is CASSAIAGGPQYEQYF.

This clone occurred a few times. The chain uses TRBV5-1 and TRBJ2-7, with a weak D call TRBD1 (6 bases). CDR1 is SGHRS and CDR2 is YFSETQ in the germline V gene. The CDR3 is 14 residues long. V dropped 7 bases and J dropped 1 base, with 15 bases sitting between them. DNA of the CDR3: TGCGCCAGCCGAGTACAGGGAGCGTCCTACGAGCAGTACTTC. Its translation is CASRVQGASYEQYF.

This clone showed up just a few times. DNA of the CDR3: TGTGCCAGTAGGAGGGAAAACGAGCAGTACTTC. It specifies CASRRENEQYF. The chain links TRBV19 to TRBJ2-7, with D maybe TRBD2 (5 bases). The germline V gene encodes CDR1 LNHDA and CDR2 SQIVND (reference sequence). The CDR3 totals 11 residues. V was pared by 6 bases and J by 5 bases, with 8 bases between.

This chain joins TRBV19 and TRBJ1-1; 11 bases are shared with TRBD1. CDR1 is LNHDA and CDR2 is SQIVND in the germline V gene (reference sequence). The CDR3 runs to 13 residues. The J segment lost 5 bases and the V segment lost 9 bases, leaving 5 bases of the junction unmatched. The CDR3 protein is CASGQGARTEAFF. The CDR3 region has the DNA TGTGCCAGCGGACAGGGGGCGCGGACTGAAGCTTTCTTT.

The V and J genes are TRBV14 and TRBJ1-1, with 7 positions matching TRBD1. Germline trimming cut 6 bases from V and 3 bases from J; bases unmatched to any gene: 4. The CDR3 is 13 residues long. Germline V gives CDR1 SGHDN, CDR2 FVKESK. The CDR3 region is CASSTDRDTEAFF. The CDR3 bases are TGTGCCAGCAGTACCGACAGGGACACTGAAGCTTTCTTT.

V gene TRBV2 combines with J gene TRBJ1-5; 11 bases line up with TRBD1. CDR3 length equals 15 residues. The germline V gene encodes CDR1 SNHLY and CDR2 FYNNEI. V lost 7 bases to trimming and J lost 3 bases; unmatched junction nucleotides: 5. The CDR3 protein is CASIGTGGNNQPQHF. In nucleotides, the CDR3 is TGTGCCAGCATCGGGACAGGGGGGAACAATCAGCCCCAGCATTTT.

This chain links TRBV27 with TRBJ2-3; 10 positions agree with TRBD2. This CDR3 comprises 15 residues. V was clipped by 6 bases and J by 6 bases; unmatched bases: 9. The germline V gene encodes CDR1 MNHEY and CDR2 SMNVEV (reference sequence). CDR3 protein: CASRKPSGGSDTQYF. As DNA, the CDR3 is TGTGCCAGCAGAAAGCCTAGCGGGGGTAGTGATACGCAGTATTTT.

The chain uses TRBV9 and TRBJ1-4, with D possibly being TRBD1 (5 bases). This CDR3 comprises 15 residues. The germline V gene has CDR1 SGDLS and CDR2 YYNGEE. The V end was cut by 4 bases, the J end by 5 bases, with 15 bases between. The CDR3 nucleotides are TGTGCCAGCAGCTTAGCCGGGACTACGAATGAAAAACTGTTTTTT. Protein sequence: CASSLAGTTNEKLFF.

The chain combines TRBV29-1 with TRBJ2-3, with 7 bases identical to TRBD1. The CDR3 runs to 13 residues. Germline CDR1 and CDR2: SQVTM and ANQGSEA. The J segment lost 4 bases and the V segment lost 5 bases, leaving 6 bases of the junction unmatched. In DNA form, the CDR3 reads TGCAGCGTTATCGACAGGGCGGCAGATACGCAGTATTTT. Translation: CSVIDRAADTQYF.

DNA for the CDR3: TGTGCCTGGACCCTAGGGGGACAGGGCGGTGAAAAACTGTTTTTT. Residues: CAWTLGGQGGEKLFF. The rearrangement joins TRBV30 to TRBJ1-4, with 9 bases identical to TRBD1. The V and J ends lost 4 bases and 7 bases, in that order; junction bases with no gene match: 10. This CDR3 comprises 15 residues. Germline CDR1 GTSNPN, CDR2 SVGIG (reference sequence). Combining the CDR3 with reference TRBV30 and TRBJ1-4 gives the whole variable domain SQTIHQWPATLVQPVGSPLSLECTVEGTSNPNLYWYRQAAGRGLQLLFYSVGIGQISSEVPQNLSASRPQDRQFILSSKKLLLSDSGFYLCAWTLGGQGGEKLFFGSGTQLSVL.

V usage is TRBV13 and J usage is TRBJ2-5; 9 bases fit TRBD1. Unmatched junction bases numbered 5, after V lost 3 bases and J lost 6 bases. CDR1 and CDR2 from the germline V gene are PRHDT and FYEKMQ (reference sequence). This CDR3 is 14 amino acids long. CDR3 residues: CASSLGQGTKTQYF. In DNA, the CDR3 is TGTGCCAGCAGCTTGGGACAGGGTACGAAGACCCAGTACTTC.

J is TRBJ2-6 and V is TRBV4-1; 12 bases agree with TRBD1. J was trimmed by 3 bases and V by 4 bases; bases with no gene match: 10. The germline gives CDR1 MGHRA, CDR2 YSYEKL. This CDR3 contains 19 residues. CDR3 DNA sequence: TGCGCCAGCAGCCCCTCGCCGGGACAGGGGGCGTTTGGGGCCAACGTCCTGACTTTC. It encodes CASSPSPGQGAFGANVLTF.

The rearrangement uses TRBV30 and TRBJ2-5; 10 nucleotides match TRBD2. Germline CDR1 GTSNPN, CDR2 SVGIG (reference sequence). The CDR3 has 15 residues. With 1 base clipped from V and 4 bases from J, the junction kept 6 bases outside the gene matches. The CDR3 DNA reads TGTGCCTGGAGTGAGGGGACTAGCGTCAGAGAGACCCAGTACTTC. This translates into CAWSEGTSVRETQYF.

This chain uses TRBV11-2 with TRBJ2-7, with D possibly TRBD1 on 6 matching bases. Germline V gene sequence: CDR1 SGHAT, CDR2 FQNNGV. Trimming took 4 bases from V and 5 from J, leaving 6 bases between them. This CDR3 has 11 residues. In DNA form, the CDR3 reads TGTGCCAGCAGCTCAGGGGACGAGCAGTACTTC. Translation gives CASSSGDEQYF.

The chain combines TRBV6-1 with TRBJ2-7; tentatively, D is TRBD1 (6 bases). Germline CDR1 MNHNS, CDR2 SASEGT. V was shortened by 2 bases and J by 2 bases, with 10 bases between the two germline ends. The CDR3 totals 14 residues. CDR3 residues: CASSESRGTYEQYF. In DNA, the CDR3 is TGTGCCAGCAGTGAAAGCAGGGGAACCTACGAGCAGTACTTC.

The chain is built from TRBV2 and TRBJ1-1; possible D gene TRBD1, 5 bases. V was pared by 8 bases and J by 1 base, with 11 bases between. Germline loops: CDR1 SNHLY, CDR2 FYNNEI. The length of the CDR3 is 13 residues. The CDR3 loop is CASAGNPNTEAFF. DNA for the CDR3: TGTGCCAGCGCAGGGAACCCGAACACTGAAGCTTTCTTT.